A selection of T cell receptor beta chains follows, all from one sample in a study of glioma-infiltrating T cells after dendritic cell vaccination. Data came from immunoSEQ multiplex PCR; TCRdb stores just in-frame clones and leaves some out. The table records about 92,000 clones, 85% to 90% of them present only once. Sequenced material: blood, taken before dendritic cell vaccination. The receptors were sampled from a human donor with glioblastoma. Both conserved end residues are part of each CDR3. The D gene is left open where the match is weak. Expanded clones are given a class, and other clones once, few, many or no size at all.

TRBJ2-7,15,TRBD1,TRBV14,NA,CASSSPGGRSYEQYF,TGTGCCAGCAGCTCCCCAGGGGGCCGGTCCTACGAGCAGTACTTC
TRBJ2-3,16,TRBD2,TRBV9,NA,CASSVGEGRGPDTQYF,TGTGCCAGCAGCGTAGGGGAGGGACGCGGTCCAGATACGCAGTATTTT
TRBJ2-2,15,NA,TRBV19,NA,CAPTPLARNTGELFF,TGTGCCCCCACCCCGCTAGCGAGGAACACCGGGGAGCTGTTTTTT
TRBJ2-2,15,TRBD1,TRBV6-5,NA,CASSTGQGDTGELFF,TGTGCCAGCAGTACAGGACAGGGCGACACCGGGGAGCTGTTTTTT
TRBJ2-7,14,TRBD1,TRBV6-1,NA,CASYPGTGLGEQYF,TGTGCCAGCTATCCCGGGACAGGGCTCGGGGAGCAGTACTTC
TRBJ1-2,13,NA,TRBV7-3,NA,CASSSTVSGGYTF,TGTGCCAGCAGCTCGACAGTCTCCGGCGGCTACACCTTC
TRBJ1-1,14,NA,TRBV14,NA,CASSQDLRGSEAFF,TGTGCCAGCAGCCAAGATCTTCGGGGGTCTGAAGCTTTCTTT
TRBJ2-6,18,NA,TRBV4-2,NA,CASRQTLADLSGANVLTF,TGTGCCAGCAGGCAAACCTTAGCGGACCTCTCTGGGGCCAACGTCCTGACTTTC
TRBJ2-7,14,NA,TRBV7-2,once,CASSLGGDSYEQYF,TGTGCCAGCAGCTTAGGGGGGGACTCCTACGAGCAGTACTTC
TRBJ2-1,19,TRBD1,TRBV7-3,NA,CASSLRTKVGQGVPNEQFF,TGTGCCAGCAGCCTACGCACAAAGGTGGGACAGGGGGTTCCGAATGAGCAGTTCTTC
TRBJ2-7,16,TRBD1,TRBV19,NA,CASSRVTGGAFYEQYF,TGTGCCAGTAGTAGGGTTACAGGGGGCGCTTTCTACGAGCAGTACTTC
TRBJ2-7,13,NA,TRBV15,NA,CATSVRADYEQYF,TGTGCCACCAGCGTGCGGGCCGACTACGAGCAGTACTTC
TRBJ2-7,13,NA,TRBV27,NA,CASSLSQVYEQYF,TGTGCCAGCAGTTTGAGTCAGGTCTACGAGCAGTACTTC
TRBJ2-1,16,TRBD2,TRBV19,NA,CASSLSSGRAGGEQFF,TGTGCCAGTAGTTTGTCTAGCGGGAGGGCCGGAGGTGAGCAGTTCTTC
TRBJ1-1,13,NA,TRBV6-1,NA,CASSEGRNTEAFF,TGTGCCAGCAGTGAAGGGAGGAACACTGAAGCTTTCTTT
TRBJ2-1,15,NA,TRBV6-1,many,CASSESDLAYGEQFF,TGTGCCAGCAGTGAATCGGATCTAGCGTATGGTGAGCAGTTCTTC
TRBJ1-4,14,TRBD1,TRBV5-4,NA,CASSSGQGNEKLFF,TGTGCCAGCAGCTCAGGACAGGGGAATGAAAAACTGTTTTTT
TRBJ1-6,15,NA,TRBV7-3,once,CASSLSGGGHSPLHF,TGTGCCAGCAGCTTAAGTGGGGGAGGTCATTCACCCCTCCACTTT
TRBJ2-7,16,NA,TRBV11-2,NA,CASSLEGGTPLYEQYF,TGTGCCAGCAGCTTAGAAGGCGGTACCCCCCTCTACGAGCAGTACTTC
TRBJ2-2,21,NA,TRBV7-3,NA,CASSTRGRGSRLVGDTGELFF,TGTGCCAGCAGCACCCGGGGCAGGGGGTCCAGACTAGTAGGGGACACCGGGGAGCTGTTTTTT
TRBJ2-1,16,NA,TRBV9,NA,CASSRNQDGEWNEQFF,TGTGCCAGCAGCAGGAACCAGGACGGGGAATGGAATGAGCAGTTCTTC
TRBJ1-2,12,NA,TRBV29-1,NA,CSVEDRGGGYTF,TGCAGCGTTGAAGATCGTGGGGGCGGCTACACCTTC
TRBJ2-1,15,TRBD2,TRBV7-2,NA,CASTGLAAGINEQFF,TGTGCCAGCACCGGACTAGCGGCGGGTATCAATGAGCAGTTCTTC
TRBJ2-7,15,NA,TRBV27,once,CASSLKRDNSYEQYF,TGTGCCAGCAGTTTAAAGAGAGACAACTCCTACGAGCAGTACTTC
TRBJ1-4,13,NA,TRBV6-6,NA,CASSKKGGEKLFF,TGTGCCAGCAGCAAAAAGGGAGGGGAAAAACTGTTTTTT
TRBJ1-2,15,TRBD1,TRBV11-1,NA,CASSASSGQGSGYTF,TGTGCCAGCAGCGCATCGTCCGGACAGGGTAGCGGCTACACCTTC
TRBJ2-7,14,NA,TRBV6-5,NA,CASSYSGSSYEQYF,TGTGCCAGCAGTTACTCTGGCAGTTCCTACGAGCAGTACTTC
TRBJ2-1,11,NA,TRBV20-1,NA,CSAYQPNEQFF,TGCAGTGCCTACCAACCCAATGAGCAGTTCTTC
TRBJ1-5,13,NA,TRBV4-1,NA,CASSQSGDQPQHF,TGCGCCAGCAGCCAGTCAGGGGATCAGCCCCAGCATTTT
TRBJ2-5,15,NA,TRBV7-2,NA,CASSGRFGGRETQYF,TGTGCCAGCAGCGGTCGTTTCGGGGGGCGGGAGACCCAGTACTTC
TRBJ2-2,14,TRBD2,TRBV6-6,NA,CASSYQREAGELFF,TGTGCCAGCAGTTACCAGCGGGAGGCCGGGGAGCTGTTTTTT
TRBJ2-2,13,TRBD1,TRBV19,NA,CASSGTGSGELFF,TGTGCCAGTAGCGGGACAGGGTCCGGGGAGCTGTTTTTT
TRBJ2-1,13,TRBD2,TRBV2,few,CASEGGLANEQFF,TGTGCCAGCGAAGGGGGACTAGCCAATGAGCAGTTCTTC
TRBJ2-1,13,NA,TRBV5-1,NA,CASSLTSEREQFF,TGCGCCAGCAGCTTAACGAGCGAAAGAGAGCAGTTCTTC
TRBJ2-7,15,TRBD1,TRBV2,NA,CASRAGTVNGYEQYF,TGTGCCAGCAGGGCTGGGACAGTTAATGGGTACGAGCAGTACTTC
TRBJ2-2,15,NA,TRBV7-2,few,CASSFAQGSTGELFF,TGTGCCAGCAGCTTCGCACAGGGTTCGACCGGGGAGCTGTTTTTT
TRBJ1-2,13,NA,TRBV6-1,NA,CASSDGARYGYTF,TGTGCCAGCAGTGATGGGGCCCGCTATGGCTACACCTTC
TRBJ2-3,16,TRBD1,TRBV5-6,few,CASSLMGTGGGDTQYF,TGTGCCAGCAGCTTGATGGGGACAGGGGGCGGAGATACGCAGTATTTT
TRBJ1-1,13,NA,TRBV5-5,NA,CASSSGGDTEAFF,TGTGCCAGCAGCTCCGGAGGTGACACTGAAGCTTTCTTT
TRBJ1-5,17,TRBD1,TRBV28,NA,CASTPSGTGGRNQPQHF,TGTGCCAGCACCCCCTCCGGGACAGGGGGCCGCAATCAGCCCCAGCATTTT
TRBJ2-5,17,TRBD1,TRBV5-1,NA,CASSFTGTGGFQETQYF,TGCGCCAGCAGCTTTACCGGGACAGGGGGTTTCCAAGAGACCCAGTACTTC
TRBJ1-2,13,NA,TRBV5-4,NA,CAASFGGNYGYTF,TGTGCCGCCTCCTTCGGTGGTAACTATGGCTACACCTTC
TRBJ1-2,12,NA,TRBV19,NA,CASSRDYYGYTF,TGTGCCAGTAGTCGCGACTACTATGGCTACACCTTC
TRBJ2-3,14,NA,TRBV2,NA,CASTQEWGTDTQYF,TGTGCCAGCACTCAGGAATGGGGCACAGATACGCAGTATTTT
TRBJ1-5,15,NA,TRBV4-1,NA,CASSQDFSTIQPQHF,TGCGCCAGCAGCCAAGATTTTAGCACCATTCAGCCCCAGCATTTT
TRBJ2-7,16,TRBD1,TRBV5-6,few,CASSLKARTGTYEQYF,TGTGCCAGCAGCTTGAAGGCTCGGACAGGCACCTACGAGCAGTACTTC
TRBJ2-1,17,NA,TRBV25-1,NA,CASSAFLGGASYNEQFF,TGTGCCAGCAGTGCCTTCCTCGGGGGTGCCTCCTACAATGAGCAGTTCTTC
TRBJ2-5,11,NA,TRBV7-7,NA,CASSPGETQYF,TGTGCCAGCAGCCCGGGGGAGACCCAGTACTTC
TRBJ2-5,15,TRBD2,TRBV4-2,once,CASSQVLAGRETQYF,TGTGCCAGCAGCCAAGTACTAGCGGGAAGGGAGACCCAGTACTTC
TRBJ1-6,14,NA,TRBV2,NA,CASRPGLFNSPLHF,TGTGCCAGCAGGCCGGGACTTTTTAATTCACCCCTCCACTTT
TRBJ1-2,14,NA,TRBV28,NA,CASSSPRRVYGYTF,TGTGCCAGCAGTTCCCCACGCAGGGTCTATGGCTACACCTTC
TRBJ2-1,15,TRBD2,TRBV5-5,NA,CASSLLLAGHNEQFF,TGTGCCAGCAGCTTGTTACTAGCGGGACACAATGAGCAGTTCTTC
TRBJ1-4,15,NA,TRBV9,NA,CASSVDRSPNEKLFF,TGTGCCAGCAGCGTAGACAGGAGCCCTAATGAAAAACTGTTTTTT
TRBJ2-7,18,TRBD2,TRBV7-9,NA,CASSYRTGTSGSQYEQYF,TGTGCCAGCAGTTACCGGACCGGGACTAGCGGGAGTCAGTACGAGCAGTACTTC
TRBJ1-2,12,NA,TRBV29-1,once,CSVEDRGSGYTF,TGCAGCGTTGAAGATCGGGGAAGCGGCTACACCTTC
TRBJ2-7,14,TRBD2,TRBV30,NA,CAWSGLAGAHEQYF,TGTGCCTGGAGTGGGCTTGCGGGAGCTCACGAGCAGTACTTC
TRBJ2-7,17,TRBD1,TRBV7-2,NA,CASSAGTGGLSSYEQYF,TGTGCCAGCAGCGCCGGGACAGGGGGCTTAAGCTCCTACGAGCAGTACTTC
TRBJ2-2,15,TRBD1,TRBV5-1,NA,CASSWGQGPTGELFF,TGCGCCAGCAGCTGGGGACAGGGTCCCACCGGGGAGCTGTTTTTT